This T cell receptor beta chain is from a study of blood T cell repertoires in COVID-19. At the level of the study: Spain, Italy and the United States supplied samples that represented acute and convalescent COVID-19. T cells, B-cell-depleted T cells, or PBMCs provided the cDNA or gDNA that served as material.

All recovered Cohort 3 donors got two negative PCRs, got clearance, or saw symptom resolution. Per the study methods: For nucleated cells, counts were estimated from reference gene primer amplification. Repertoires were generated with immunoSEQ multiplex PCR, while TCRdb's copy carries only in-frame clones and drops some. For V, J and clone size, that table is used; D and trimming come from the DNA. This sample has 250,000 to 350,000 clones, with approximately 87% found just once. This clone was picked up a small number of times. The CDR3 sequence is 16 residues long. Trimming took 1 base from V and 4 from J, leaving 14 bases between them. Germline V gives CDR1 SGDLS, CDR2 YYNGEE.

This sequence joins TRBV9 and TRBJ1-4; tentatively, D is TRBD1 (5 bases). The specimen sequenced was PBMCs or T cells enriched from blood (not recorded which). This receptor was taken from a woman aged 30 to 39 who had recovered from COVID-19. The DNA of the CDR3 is TGTGCCAGCAGCGTACAGGGTGGTTCAGTTAATGAAAAACTGTTTTTT. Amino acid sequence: CASSVQGGSVNEKLFF.